These T cell receptor beta chains were read from a single sample in a study of CXCR3-negative and CXCR3-positive naive CD8 T cells. For each CDR3 protein, TCRdb gives one entry from its re-call of the 5' RACE reads, without DNA. This repertoire comprises approximately 59,000 distinct CDR3 sequences; its ten largest clones make up 0.7% to 0.8%. The sequenced material came from naive CXCR3+ CD8+ T cells from blood. The source is a human donor in good health. Some clones in this sample may be carry-over from other donors' samples. CDR3s include the opening cysteine and the closing phenylalanine or tryptophan.

>TRBV6-2/TRBV6-3|TRBJ2-1
CASSNSSHNEQFF
>TRBV14|TRBJ1-1
CASSLRDVQNTEAFF
>TRBV15|TRBJ2-1
CATSRARLGAASSYNEQFF
>TRBV7-2|TRBJ2-1
CASPGLAGYEQFF
>TRBV4-1|TRBJ2-2
CASSQIRGGWTGELFF
>TRBV6-2/TRBV6-3|TRBJ2-1
CASSPGGPPYNEQFF
>TRBV29-1|TRBJ2-2
CSVEDWDRGSSNTGELFF
>TRBV4-3|TRBJ2-7
CASSQDRTSGPYEQYF
>TRBV15|TRBJ2-3
CATSIQRSDTQYF
>TRBV6-5|TRBJ2-7
CASSLGQRAYEQYF
>TRBV9|TRBJ2-5
CASSPGTRAQETQYF
>TRBV6-2/TRBV6-3|TRBJ2-7
CASSPPGQPGSYEQYF
>TRBV7-9|TRBJ1-1
CASTGQTMNTEAFF
>TRBV28|TRBJ2-7
CASSFPTKRQYF
>TRBV6-5|TRBJ2-3
CASNPGQTLGRTDTQYF
>TRBV7-9|TRBJ1-1
CASSLGARNTEAFF
>TRBV7-9|TRBJ1-1
CASSTDGTNTEAFF
>TRBV20-1|TRBJ2-7
CSAAARTSGVYYEQYF
>TRBV4-3|TRBJ2-3
CASSQEGRHTDTQYF